Sequencing of this TCR beta chain was carried out in a study of blood T cell repertoires in COVID-19. Produced via immunoSEQ multiplex PCR; TCRdb's table is partial and in-frame only. The table shows some 190,000 clones, with 80% occurring only once. This CDR3 has 15 amino acids. Losses at the gene ends were 2 bases for V and 1 base for J; bases not matched to a gene: 1. The V gene's germline CDR1 is MNHEY and CDR2 SMNVEV (reference sequence). This chain connects TRBV27 to TRBJ1-3; 8 bases align to TRBD1. Specimen: peripheral blood. The receptor was isolated from a man aged 55 to 69 with acute or convalescent COVID-19. The CDR3 DNA is TGTGCCAGCAGTTTACAGGGGGCATCTGGAAACACCATATATTTT. Translation gives CASSLQGASGNTIYF.